These 26 T cell receptor beta chains were sequenced from one sample in a study of T cell repertoires in cytomegalovirus infection. Which antigens these TCRs recognize remains unknown. Via MiXCR, TCRdb re-called the reads, giving one row per CDR3 protein. The sample records fewer than 650,000 distinct CDR3 sequences, roughly 43% being singletons. The specimen was cultured PBMCs, collected from culture after CMV antigen stimulation. The receptors shown here come from a human donor in good health (CMV status not recorded). Some clones in this sample may be carry-over from other donors' samples.

This chain uses TRBV6-2 or TRBV6-3 with TRBJ2-7; 9 positions match TRBD2. This CDR3 region has 14 residues. V was clipped by 5 bases and J by 0 bases; unmatched bases: 2. CDR1 and CDR2 (germline): MNHEY, SVGEGT. The DNA of the CDR3 is TGTGCCAGCAGTAATAGCGGGAGCTCCTACGAGCAGTACTTC. It translates to CASSNSGSSYEQYF.

At least ten counts were recorded for this clonotype. The rearrangement links TRBV7-2 to TRBJ2-7; 8 nucleotides match TRBD2. V was clipped by 5 bases and J by 0 bases; unmatched bases: 9. CDR3 length: 16 residues. Looked up from germline, CDR1 is SGHTA and CDR2 is FQGNSA. The CDR3 sequence is CASSPRGGGRSYEQYF. The CDR3 DNA sequence: TGTGCCAGCAGCCCCCGTGGCGGGGGGCGCTCCTACGAGCAGTACTTC.

CDR3 protein: CASSTERQVTYGYTF. Here the CDR3 DNA reads TGTGCCAGCAGCACCGAAAGACAGGTTACTTATGGCTACACCTTC. The chain carries TRBV7-9 and TRBJ1-2, with D possibly TRBD1 on 6 matching bases. The CDR3 has 15 residues. Germline loops: CDR1 SEHNR, CDR2 FQNEAQ (reference sequence). V was cut by 5 bases and J by 5 bases, with 18 bases left in between.

J is TRBJ2-7 and V is TRBV5-4; 9 bases match TRBD1. Trimming at V came to 5 bases and at J to 5 bases, leaving 8 bases not matched to a gene. This CDR3 contains 14 residues. Germline lookup yields CDR1 SGHNT and CDR2 YYREEE (reference sequence). In nucleotides, the CDR3 is TGTGCCAGCAGAGTACAGGGGGCGCCCGACGAGCAGTACTTC. Encoded protein: CASRVQGAPDEQYF.

This clonotype has more than one count but fewer than ten. The chain joins TRBV5-4 to TRBJ2-3; D possibly corresponds to TRBD2 (6 bases). Germline V gene data show CDR1 as SGHNT and CDR2 as YYREEE (reference sequence). The CDR3 is made up of 15 amino acids. V lost 4 bases and J lost 4, with 16 bases in between. Here the CDR3 reads CASSGGDGSPDTQYF. The CDR3 region has the DNA TGTGCCAGCAGCGGCGGTGACGGGAGTCCAGATACGCAGTATTTT.

This clonotype has only one observation. The gene calls are TRBV12-3 or TRBV12-4 and TRBJ2-3; 8 positions agree with TRBD2. Trimming removed 3 bases from V and 13 bases from J; junction bases left unmatched: 9. This CDR3 is built from 13 residues. This CDR3 is CASSLEPGLEEYF. Written as DNA, the CDR3 is TGTGCCAGCAGTTTGGAACCGGGACTAGAGGAGTATTTT.

The chain combines TRBV4-3 with TRBJ2-1; unclear D gene. The ends were cut back, 1 base at V and 4 bases at J, with 8 bases in the middle. The CDR3 loop spans 14 amino acids. Germline V gene lookup returns CDR1 LGHNA and CDR2 YSLEER. CDR3 sequence (DNA): TGCGCCAGCAGCCAAGCGACTGCTTACAATGAGCAGTTCTTC. Its translation: CASSQATAYNEQFF.

The chain couples TRBV7-2 to TRBJ1-5, with D hard to call. Between the trimmed V and J ends, which lost 5 bases and 7 bases, there was a span of 9 bases. The CDR3 is 12 amino acids. Germline CDR1 is SGHTA and CDR2 is FQGNSA. In DNA form, the CDR3 reads TGTGCCAGCAGCCCCGCGAGACAGCCCCAGCATTTT. This gives the protein CASSPARQPQHF.

This chain uses TRBV27 with TRBJ1-1, with D maybe TRBD1 (5 bases). In germline, CDR1 is MNHEY, CDR2 SMNVEV (reference sequence). Between the trimmed V and J ends, which lost 5 bases and 1 base, there was a span of 14 bases. The CDR3 has 15 residues. CDR3 in amino acids: CASSPRHGGNTEAFF. The CDR3, as DNA: TGTGCCAGCAGTCCTCGACATGGGGGGAACACTGAAGCTTTCTTT.

This clonotype has a single count. The CDR3 spells CASSARTGSGQPQHF. The CDR3 nucleotides are TGTGCCAGTAGTGCCCGGACAGGGTCCGGACAGCCCCAGCATTTT. The chain joins TRBV19 to TRBJ1-5; 8 nucleotides match TRBD1. This CDR3 contains 15 residues. V lost 5 bases to trimming and J lost 7 bases; unmatched junction nucleotides: 10. Per the germline V gene, CDR1 is LNHDA and CDR2 is SQIVND (reference sequence).

The sample holds many counts of this clonotype. This chain connects TRBV7-2 to TRBJ1-6; 12 positions match TRBD1. The CDR3 spans 16 residues. V dropped 0 bases and J dropped 9; count of bases not matched to a gene: 3. CDR1 is SGHTA, CDR2 FQGNSA, per germline. The CDR3 here is CASSLAPGQGASPLHF. As DNA, the CDR3 is TGTGCCAGCAGCTTAGCCCCGGGACAGGGGGCTTCACCCCTCCACTTT.

V usage is TRBV11-2 and J usage is TRBJ2-3; 7 bases fit TRBD2. V was clipped by 5 bases and J by 5 bases; unmatched bases: 13. Per germline, CDR1 SGHAT and CDR2 FQNNGV. The CDR3 consists of 16 residues. Here the CDR3 reads CASSTRLARGVDTQYF. CDR3 nucleotide sequence: TGTGCCAGCAGCACCCGACTAGCCCGAGGGGTAGATACGCAGTATTTT.

This clonotype has more than one count but fewer than ten. Here the CDR3 reads CASSLEQGRNYEQYF. The CDR3 DNA follows: TGTGCCAGCAGCTTGGAGCAGGGGAGGAACTACGAGCAGTACTTC. The chain combines TRBV5-4 with TRBJ2-7; D may match TRBD1 or TRBD2 (6 bases each). The length of the CDR3 is 15 residues. Per germline, CDR1 SGHNT and CDR2 YYREEE (reference sequence). V lost 0 bases, J lost 3 bases, and 13 bases lay in between.

This clonotype has more than one count but fewer than ten. V is TRBV6-2 or TRBV6-3 and J is TRBJ2-1, with no clear D. Germline lookup yields CDR1 MNHEY and CDR2 SVGEGT. Trimming shortened V by 5 bases and J by 2 bases, and 16 bases separated the two germline ends. The CDR3 is made up of 16 amino acids. CDR3: CASSALRFGAYNEQFF. For the CDR3, the DNA is TGTGCCAGCAGTGCCCTCCGTTTTGGTGCCTACAATGAGCAGTTCTTC.

The chain couples TRBV12-3 or TRBV12-4 to TRBJ1-4, with 11 bases fitting TRBD1. V lost 6 bases and J lost 8; bases outside the gene matches: 5. This CDR3 is 14 amino acids long. CDR3 sequence: CASRLRDRGEKLFF. CDR3 DNA: TGTGCCAGCAGGCTCCGGGACAGGGGGGAAAAACTGTTTTTT.

The rearrangement uses TRBV11-1 and TRBJ1-5, with D maybe TRBD1 (5 bases). Germline CDR1 is SGHAT and CDR2 is FQDESV (reference sequence). The CDR3 is 15 amino acids. V was cut by 7 bases and J by 4 bases, with 17 bases left in between. The CDR3 DNA is TGTGCCAGCACCGACAGCGGGCAGACTAATCAGCCCCAGCATTTT. Translating it yields CASTDSGQTNQPQHF.

This chain uses TRBV2 with TRBJ2-7; tentatively, D is TRBD1 (7 bases). Germline V gives CDR1 SNHLY, CDR2 FYNNEI. Between the trimmed V and J ends, which lost 4 bases and 2 bases, there was a span of 12 bases. The length of the CDR3 is 14 residues. The CDR3: CASSAQGRTYEQYF. The CDR3 nucleotides read TGTGCCAGCAGTGCACAGGGGAGGACCTACGAGCAGTACTTC.

The V and J genes are TRBV11-1 and TRBJ2-1; 7 bases are a match to TRBD2. The CDR3 extends over 17 amino acids. Germline V gene lookup returns CDR1 SGHAT and CDR2 FQDESV (reference sequence). V lost 1 base and J lost 0; bases outside the gene matches: 6. CDR3 residues: CASSLGGGSSSYNEQFF. In DNA form, the CDR3 reads TGTGCCAGCAGCTTAGGCGGGGGTTCCAGCTCCTACAATGAGCAGTTCTTC.

The chain links TRBV6-1 to TRBJ2-7, with D perhaps TRBD1 (5 bases). This CDR3 is built from 13 residues. Germline V gives CDR1 MNHNS, CDR2 SASEGT. V was trimmed by 1 base and J by 5 bases, leaving 9 bases between them. This CDR3 reads CASSEVQGDEQYF. CDR3 DNA sequence: TGTGCCAGCAGTGAAGTGCAAGGGGACGAGCAGTACTTC.

This sequence joins TRBV7-2 and TRBJ2-6, with D uncertain. The CDR3 totals 15 residues. CDR1 and CDR2 from the germline V gene are SGHTA and FQGNSA. V gave up 7 bases and J gave up 0 bases, with 10 bases separating them. This CDR3 reads CASTSLFSGANVLTF. The DNA for the CDR3 is TGTGCCAGCACCTCCCTATTCTCTGGGGCCAACGTCCTGACTTTC.

This clonotype was observed a handful of times. The J gene is TRBJ2-1, the V gene TRBV27; TRBD2 aligns across 7 bases. This CDR3 region has 19 residues. The V gene's germline CDR1 is MNHEY and CDR2 SMNVEV (reference sequence). Losses at the gene ends were 4 bases for V and 6 bases for J; bases not matched to a gene: 21. The CDR3 loop reads CASSSVRPVGGREGNEQFF. The DNA for the CDR3 is TGTGCCAGCAGTTCCGTACGCCCCGTCGGCGGGAGAGAAGGCAATGAGCAGTTCTTC.

This sequence joins TRBV4-3 and TRBJ2-7, with 8 bases that match TRBD2. Per the germline V gene, CDR1 is LGHNA and CDR2 is YSLEER. This CDR3 has 15 amino acids. J gave up 1 base and V 4 bases, and 6 bases lay outside the gene matches. CDR3 DNA sequence: TGCGCCAGCAGCCGGGAACTAGCGGATTCCTACGAGCAGTACTTC. This encodes CASSRELADSYEQYF.

This clonotype was found once. This sequence joins TRBV6-5 and TRBJ2-2; 9 nucleotides line up with TRBD1. This CDR3 spans 15 amino acids. Germline CDR1 reads MNHEY; CDR2 reads SVGAGI. Trimming took 9 bases from V and 1 from J; bases not matched to a gene: 6. The CDR3 DNA sequence: TGTGCCAGTCACTCGGGACAGGGGAACACCGGGGAGCTGTTTTTT. Translated: CASHSGQGNTGELFF.

A few counts support this clonotype. This chain links TRBV27 with TRBJ2-7; the match to TRBD2 covers 14 bases. V lost 2 bases, J lost 5 bases, and 14 bases stayed unmatched. This CDR3 region has 19 residues. Germline-derived CDR1 and CDR2 are MNHEY and SMNVEV (reference sequence). CDR3 sequence reads: CASSLTQTGTSGRQDEQYF. CDR3 nucleotide sequence: TGTGCCAGCAGTTTAACCCAAACCGGGACTAGCGGGAGACAGGACGAGCAGTACTTC.

The chain couples TRBV6-5 to TRBJ1-2; 9 nucleotides match TRBD1. The CDR3 loop spans 19 amino acids. With 5 bases clipped from V and 4 bases from J, the junction kept 20 bases outside the gene matches. Germline values: CDR1 MNHEY, CDR2 SVGAGI. The CDR3 nucleotides are TGTGCCAGCAGTGACTGGGGGGACAGGGTTAACCCTTTTGGCTATGGCTACACCTTC. This gives the protein CASSDWGDRVNPFGYGYTF.

The chain joins TRBV7-8 to TRBJ2-5, with TRBD2 identical over 10 bases. Trimming removed 5 bases from V and 2 bases from J; junction bases left unmatched: 8. Germline V gene lookup returns CDR1 SGHVS and CDR2 FQNEAQ. The CDR3 is 16 amino acids. This CDR3 reads CASSRIAGGNQETQYF. The CDR3 DNA reads as TGTGCCAGCAGCCGTATAGCGGGAGGAAATCAAGAGACCCAGTACTTC.